One sample yielded the 24 T cell receptor beta chains listed below, sequenced in a study of cytomegalovirus exposure and HLA in healthy donors. A multiplex PCR was run with 60 Vbeta primers and 13 Jbeta primers. Repertoires were generated with immunoSEQ multiplex PCR, while TCRdb's copy carries only in-frame clones and drops some. Of about 130,000 clones detected, 80% appear once; the ten largest clones hold around 3.3%. The sequenced material came from PBMCs. The receptors come from a male donor in good health and CMV-seronegative.

The gene calls are TRBV5-1 and TRBJ2-3, with 12 bases fitting TRBD2. V lost 4 bases, J lost 4 bases, and 7 bases stayed unmatched. The CDR3 runs to 16 residues. Germline-derived CDR1 and CDR2 are SGHRS and YFSETQ. CDR3: CASSGPSGRGADTQYF. In DNA, the CDR3 is TGCGCCAGCAGCGGGCCTAGCGGGAGGGGGGCAGATACGCAGTATTTT.

The CDR3 DNA reads TGTGCCAGCAGCTTTAGTTGGAACACCGGGGAGCTGTTTTTT. It specifies CASSFSWNTGELFF. This chain links TRBV7-2 with TRBJ2-2; D unclear. Looked up from germline, CDR1 is SGHTA and CDR2 is FQGNSA. Trimming took 3 bases from V and 1 from J, leaving 6 bases between them. CDR3 size: 14 residues.

V and J are TRBV6-5 and TRBJ1-1; D gene uncertain. The CDR3 covers 13 residues. Trimming removed 1 base from V and 1 base from J, with 4 bases in between. CDR1 is MNHEY and CDR2 is SVGAGI in the germline V gene. The CDR3 region has the DNA TGTGCCAGCAGTTACTTCGGGAACACTGAAGCTTTCTTT. It specifies CASSYFGNTEAFF.

The J gene is TRBJ2-7, the V gene TRBV7-9; weak D call: TRBD2 (6 bases). Germline V gives CDR1 SEHNR, CDR2 FQNEAQ (reference sequence). Trimming took 5 bases from V and 7 from J, leaving 18 bases between them. The CDR3 contains 14 residues. The CDR3 nucleotides read TGTGCCAGCAGCAGAGAGTCGGCTGGAGGGGAGCAGTACTTC. Protein sequence: CASSRESAGGEQYF.

J is TRBJ2-5 and V is TRBV30, with TRBD1 matching 10 bases. With the DNA end fitting TRBJ2-7 better, the J assignment may be wrong. Germline V lookup: CDR1 GTSNPN, CDR2 SVGIG (reference sequence). CDR3 length equals 14 residues. The CDR3 DNA reads as TGTGCCTGGAGTCCCGGGACAGGGGTCCACGAGCAGTACTTC. Translated, it gives CAWSPGTGVHEQYF.

The CDR3 reads CASSFGLAGDQFF. The CDR3, as DNA: TGTGCCAGCAGCTTCGGACTAGCGGGAGATCAGTTCTTC. The rearrangement joins TRBV7-9 to TRBJ2-1, with 13 bases fitting TRBD2. Germline V gives CDR1 SEHNR, CDR2 FQNEAQ (reference sequence). V trimming: 3 bases; J trimming: 13 bases; junction bases outside the gene matches: 3. The CDR3 runs 13 residues. The full variable domain, rest sourced from reference TRBV7-9 and TRBJ2-1, is DTGVSQNPRHKITKRGQNVTFRCDPISEHNRLYWYRQTLGQGPEFLTYFQNEAQLEKSRLLSDRFSAERPKGSFSTLEIQRTEQGDSAMYLCASSFGLAGDQFFGPGTRLTVL.

The chain uses TRBV11-2 and TRBJ1-6; the D gene is possibly TRBD1 (5 bases). The V end lost 2 bases, the J end lost 6 bases, and 8 bases lay between the germline ends. Germline V gene lookup returns CDR1 SGHAT and CDR2 FQNNGV. CDR3 size: 14 residues. CDR3 bases: TGTGCCAGCAGCTTAATGGGGGGTAATTCACCCCTCCACTTT. It codes for CASSLMGGNSPLHF.

The chain combines TRBV15 with TRBJ2-1; 8 nucleotides agree with TRBD1. Germline CDR1 and CDR2: LNHNV and YYDKDF (reference sequence). This CDR3 contains 18 residues. Germline trimming cut 7 bases from V and 0 bases from J; bases unmatched to any gene: 14. Here the CDR3 reads CATIDSGGLPASYNEQFF. The CDR3 region has the DNA TGTGCCACCATCGACTCAGGGGGCTTGCCCGCCTCCTACAATGAGCAGTTCTTC.

The genes are TRBV6-5 and TRBJ1-1; tentative D call: TRBD1 (5 bases). The CDR3 runs 14 residues. V lost 3 bases, J lost 4 bases, and 12 bases lay in between. Germline V gene data show CDR1 as MNHEY and CDR2 as SVGAGI. CDR3 bases: TGTGCCAGCAGTTATCAGGGTAGGGGCACTGAAGCTTTCTTT. Encoded protein: CASSYQGRGTEAFF.

This clone was recorded only once. This chain uses TRBV13 with TRBJ1-2; a possible D gene is TRBD1 (5 bases). Trimming removed 5 bases at V and 6 bases at J, with 16 bases between. Germline V gives CDR1 PRHDT, CDR2 FYEKMQ (reference sequence). The CDR3 totals 14 residues. CDR3 nucleotides: TGTGCCAGCAGCCGTAACTTACAGGCAGATGGCTACACCTTC. This sequence encodes CASSRNLQADGYTF.

The rearrangement joins TRBV28 to TRBJ2-7; 7 nucleotides agree with TRBD1. Germline-derived CDR1 and CDR2 are MDHEN and SYDVKM. V was clipped by 5 bases and J by 0 bases; unmatched bases: 7. The CDR3 length is 15 residues. The CDR3 nucleotides are TGTGCCAGCAGTCCATCGGACAGGAGCTCCTACGAGCAGTACTTC. It encodes CASSPSDRSSYEQYF.

With regard to this clone: At one boundary the junction diverges from the germline segment, which might be a read error. The rearrangement joins TRBV28 to TRBJ2-7, with unresolved D. This CDR3 is built from 14 residues. Per the germline V gene, CDR1 is MDHEN and CDR2 is SYDVKM. Here the CDR3 reads CASSPEYRTYGQYF. In nucleotides, the CDR3 is TGTGCCAGCAGTCCTGAGTATCGAACCTACGGGCAGTACTTC.

The chain combines TRBV5-1 with TRBJ2-1, with 10 bases matching TRBD2. This CDR3 has 18 amino acids. V lost 4 bases to trimming and J lost 3 bases; unmatched junction nucleotides: 13. The germline gives CDR1 SGHRS, CDR2 YFSETQ. CDR3 bases: TGCGCCAGCAGCCCTCTGGTGAGCGGGAGGGCTCTCTACAATGAGCAGTTCTTC. Amino acids: CASSPLVSGRALYNEQFF.

This rearrangement joins TRBV7-9 to TRBJ1-5; D is possibly TRBD1 (6 bases). The CDR3 consists of 13 residues. V lost 5 bases to trimming and J lost 6 bases, with 11 bases between them. Germline CDR1 is SEHNR and CDR2 is FQNEAQ (reference sequence). The CDR3 loop is CASSETTGQPQHF. The CDR3 nucleotides are TGTGCCAGCAGCGAAACGACAGGTCAGCCCCAGCATTTT.

J is TRBJ1-3 and V is TRBV5-6; unclear D gene. The V gene lost 0 bases and the J gene lost 3 bases, with 7 bases spanning the gap. Per germline, CDR1 SGHDT and CDR2 YYEEEE. This CDR3 region has 14 residues. This CDR3 reads CASSLASVGNTIYF. CDR3 coding DNA: TGTGCCAGCAGCTTGGCGTCCGTTGGAAACACCATATATTTT. The whole variable domain, filled in from reference TRBV5-6 and TRBJ1-3, reads DAGVTQSPTHLIKTRGQQVTLRCSPKSGHDTVSWYQQALGQGPQFIFQYYEEEERQRGNFPDRFSGHQFPNYSSELNVNALLLGDSALYLCASSLASVGNTIYFGEGSWLTVV.

In nucleotides, the CDR3 is TGCGCCAGCAGCCAAGATTTTGTGTGGCGGGGGGCCCCAAAGGGGACCCAGTACTTC. This translates into CASSQDFVWRGAPKGTQYF. The chain couples TRBV4-3 to TRBJ2-5; 8 bases align to TRBD2. Per germline, CDR1 LGHNA and CDR2 YSLEER. The CDR3 covers 19 residues. After removal of 0 bases from V and 7 bases from J, the junction contained 19 bases not matched to a gene.

The rearrangement links TRBV9 to TRBJ2-1, with D maybe TRBD1 (7 bases). Per the germline V gene, CDR1 is SGDLS and CDR2 is YYNGEE. This CDR3 has 16 residues. Between the trimmed V and J ends, which lost 0 bases and 8 bases, there was a span of 18 bases. The CDR3 is CASSVEGAYRGDEQFF. The CDR3 DNA is TGTGCCAGCAGCGTAGAGGGGGCCTACCGCGGGGATGAGCAGTTCTTC.

The chain joins TRBV28 to TRBJ1-6; 9 bases agree with TRBD1. V was pared by 7 bases and J by 10 bases, with 8 bases of the junction left unmatched. From germline, CDR1 is MDHEN and CDR2 SYDVKM. The CDR3 is made up of 14 amino acids. The CDR3, as DNA: TGTGCCAGCACCTCGGGACAGGGTAACTCACCCCTCCACTTT. Translating gives CASTSGQGNSPLHF.

The V call is TRBV25-1, the J call TRBJ1-6; D unresolved. CDR3 size: 14 residues. Germline V CDR1 and CDR2: MGHDK, SYGVNS. Trimming left V 2 bases short and J 5 bases short, with 7 bases between. The CDR3, as DNA: TGTGCCAGCAGTGAAACGGGGAATAATTCACCCCTCCACTTT. Its protein is CASSETGNNSPLHF.

The chain carries TRBV2 and TRBJ1-6, with 8 nucleotides matching TRBD1. Germline V gene sequence: CDR1 SNHLY, CDR2 FYNNEI. This CDR3 contains 15 residues. The trim removed 6 bases at V and 10 bases at J, leaving 11 bases unmatched. CDR3: CASRKGQGIGSPLHF. DNA of the CDR3: TGTGCCAGCAGGAAAGGACAGGGTATCGGCTCACCCCTCCACTTT.

The chain is built from TRBV2 and TRBJ1-1, with 9 bases fitting TRBD1. Trimming took 4 bases from V and 9 from J; bases not matched to a gene: 6. Germline values: CDR1 SNHLY, CDR2 FYNNEI. The CDR3 spans 13 residues. DNA of the CDR3: TGTGCCAGCAGTGGGGAGACAGGGGGAAAAGCTTTCTTT. Translated, it gives CASSGETGGKAFF.

CDR3 amino acids: CASSLVEADTQYF. The CDR3 DNA reads TGTGCCAGCAGCTTAGTTGAGGCAGATACGCAGTATTTT. V usage is TRBV7-3 and J usage is TRBJ2-3; D not certain. Germline CDR1 SGHTA, CDR2 FQGTGA. The germline V and J ends were trimmed by 2 bases and 4 bases, with 7 bases remaining between them. The CDR3 totals 13 residues.

The genes are TRBV5-1 and TRBJ2-7; 9 bases align to TRBD1. This CDR3 spans 15 amino acids. Germline V gene lookup returns CDR1 SGHRS and CDR2 YFSETQ. Trimming removed 4 bases from V and 5 bases from J; junction bases left unmatched: 10. The CDR3 DNA follows: TGCGCCAGCAGCATAGCTACGGGACAGGGAGACGAGCAGTACTTC. Its translation is CASSIATGQGDEQYF.

The chain carries TRBV27 and TRBJ1-2; TRBD1 matches 7 bases. The CDR3 length is 12 residues. Germline lookup yields CDR1 MNHEY and CDR2 SMNVEV (reference sequence). V shed 5 bases, J shed 7 bases, and the junction held 4 bases outside the gene matches. The DNA of the CDR3 is TGTGCCAGCAGTCCCAGGGGGACTGGCTACACCTTC. Residues: CASSPRGTGYTF.